Sequencing of this T cell receptor (beta chain) was carried out in a study of blood T cell repertoires in COVID-19. Study context: Material from acute and convalescent COVID-19 was sourced from the United States, Italy and Spain. The analysed material was cDNA or gDNA that came from T cells, B-cell-depleted T cells, or PBMCs.

The authors' processing: Reference gene primer amplification yielded estimated nucleated cell counts. Measured with immunoSEQ multiplex PCR; TCRdb has only the in-frame clones, and not every one. V, J and clone size derive from that table, while D and trimming were established from the DNA sequence. This table holds around 120,000 clones, approximately 80% found once. The CDR3 loop spans 16 amino acids. Per the germline V gene, CDR1 is SGHDN and CDR2 is FVKESK. J lost 7 bases, V lost 1 base, and 11 bases had no gene match. The TCR comes from an older man with acute or convalescent COVID-19. Sequencing was carried out using peripheral blood. The chain uses TRBV14 and TRBJ2-5; 8 bases map to TRBD1. CDR3 DNA sequence: TGTGCCAGCAGCCAAGCGGGGACAGGTGTGATCGGGACCCAGTACTTC. Amino acid sequence: CASSQAGTGVIGTQYF.